Listed below are T cell receptor beta chains from one sample, sequenced in a study of blood T cell repertoires in COVID-19. Repertoires were generated with immunoSEQ multiplex PCR, while TCRdb's copy carries only in-frame clones and drops some. The table lists some 120,000 clones, 90% of them singletons. The sequenced sample was peripheral blood. The receptors were sampled from a man aged 55 to 70 with COVID-19, enrolled during active disease. Both conserved end residues are part of each CDR3. Fields, in order: J gene, clone size, V gene, D gene, CDR3 protein, CDR3 DNA. A D gene is named only where the DNA matches it firmly. Clone size is shown for a subset of rows, as once, few, many or a class of expanded clone.

TRBJ2-3,.,TRBV18,.,CASSQRTDTQYF,TGTGCCAGCTCACAGCGCACAGATACGCAGTATTTT
TRBJ2-5,.,TRBV7-9,.,CASSHRGLSQETQYF,TGTGCCAGCAGCCACCGCGGACTATCCCAAGAGACCCAGTACTTC
TRBJ1-1,.,TRBV20-1,.,CSAAGSAEAFF,TGCAGTGCTGCAGGGTCGGCTGAAGCTTTCTTT
TRBJ1-2,.,TRBV3-1/TRBV3-2,.,CASSQDLRGDGYTF,TGTGCCAGCAGCCAAGATTTAAGGGGCGATGGCTACACCTTC
TRBJ2-1,.,TRBV20-1,TRBD2,CSASLTSGGYNEQFF,TGCAGTGCTAGTTTGACTAGCGGGGGTTACAATGAGCAGTTCTTC
TRBJ2-1,once,TRBV28,.,CASSSGGPGNEQFF,TGTGCCAGCAGTTCGGGGGGCCCGGGAAATGAGCAGTTCTTC
TRBJ2-1,.,TRBV7-3,TRBD2,CASGRLAGDDEQFF,TGTGCCAGCGGAAGACTAGCGGGAGATGATGAGCAGTTCTTC
TRBJ2-2,.,TRBV21-1,.,CASSTPPGGNRGNTGELFF,TGTGCCAGCAGCACCCCCCCCGGTGGGAACAGGGGGAACACCGGGGAGCTGTTTTTT
TRBJ1-2,.,TRBV7-9,.,CASTTEQVNYGYTF,TGTGCCAGCACCACTGAACAAGTGAACTATGGCTACACCTTC
TRBJ1-4,.,TRBV3-1/TRBV3-2,.,CASSPRRAATNEKLFF,TGTGCCAGCAGCCCCCGGCGGGCTGCAACTAATGAAAAACTGTTTTTT
TRBJ2-1,once,TRBV27,TRBD2,CASSLAGGGMYNEQFF,TGTGCCAGCAGTTTGGCGGGGGGCGGAATGTACAATGAGCAGTTCTTC
TRBJ2-2,.,TRBV28,TRBD2,CASSFNSGRAGELFF,TGTGCCAGCAGTTTCAATAGCGGGAGGGCCGGGGAGCTGTTTTTT
TRBJ1-2,few,TRBV19,.,CASSTRQAGYTF,TGTGCCAGTAGTACTCGACAGGCAGGCTACACCTTC
TRBJ2-1,.,TRBV5-4,TRBD2,CASSFLTSGTYNEQFF,TGTGCCAGCAGCTTTTTGACTAGCGGCACCTACAATGAGCAGTTCTTC
TRBJ2-1,.,TRBV28,TRBD1,CASSLRDRGSNEQFF,TGTGCCAGCAGCCTCCGGGACAGGGGGTCCAATGAGCAGTTCTTC
TRBJ2-1,.,TRBV5-1,TRBD2,CASSLTLAGDEQFF,TGCGCCAGCAGCTTGACGCTAGCGGGAGATGAGCAGTTCTTC
TRBJ2-7,.,TRBV7-9,.,CASSLGTVSYEQYF,TGTGCCAGCAGCTTGGGCACAGTCTCCTACGAGCAGTACTTC
TRBJ1-2,.,TRBV5-1,.,CASSSPGGRGYTF,TGCGCCAGCAGCTCGCCGGGGGGCCGTGGCTACACCTTC
TRBJ1-1,.,TRBV5-6,.,CASRSPMSTEAFF,TGTGCCAGCAGGTCACCTATGAGCACTGAAGCTTTCTTT
TRBJ2-3,.,TRBV20-1,TRBD2,CSASRPSGWANTQYF,TGCAGTGCTAGTCGCCCTAGCGGGTGGGCGAATACGCAGTATTTT